One sample yielded the 8 T cell receptor beta chains listed below, sequenced in a study of CD8+ T cells in alopecia areata. Reverse transcribed after extraction, RNA yielded cDNA as the sequencing template. Using immunoSEQ multiplex PCR, the repertoire was profiled, and TCRdb retains in-frame clones only, with some absent. The profile shows 160,000 or so clones, less than 80% of them singletons. This specimen was CD8+ T cells sorted from blood, taken at week 0. These receptors were taken from a human donor with alopecia areata.

In this sample, this clone turned up a few times. The chain has TRBV6-5 and TRBJ1-2; perhaps TRBD1 as D (6 bases). This CDR3 is 13 amino acids long. Germline V gene sequence: CDR1 MNHEY, CDR2 SVGAGI. V dropped 6 bases and J dropped 3 bases, with 11 bases sitting between them. This CDR3 reads CASRTQGYYGYTF. CDR3 in DNA: TGTGCCAGCAGAACACAGGGTTACTATGGCTACACCTTC.

Written as DNA, the CDR3 is TGTGCCACCAGCATAGGCAGGAATGAGCAGTTCTTC. Amino acid sequence: CATSIGRNEQFF. This rearrangement joins TRBV15 to TRBJ2-1; no reliable D call. V lost 4 bases and J 7 bases, leaving 8 bases between the germline ends. The germline CDR1 and CDR2 sequences are LNHNV and YYDKDF (reference sequence). This CDR3 comprises 12 residues.

This clone was counted between two and nine times. Other DNA sequences from this sample encode an identical CDR3 as well. The rearrangement uses TRBV29-1 and TRBJ1-2, with D perhaps matching TRBD1 (5 bases). Germline-derived CDR1 and CDR2 are SQVTM and ANQGSEA. The V gene lost 4 bases and the J gene lost 4 bases, with 7 bases spanning the gap. The CDR3 spans 11 residues. Written as DNA, the CDR3 is TGCAGCGTTGCAGGGACCTATGGCTACACCTTC. Amino acids: CSVAGTYGYTF.

This clone showed up just a few times. The CDR3 region is CASSSALAGGSYEQYF. The CDR3 nucleotides read TGTGCCAGCAGCTCCGCCTTGGCGGGGGGGTCCTACGAGCAGTACTTC. This chain uses TRBV13 with TRBJ2-7; 9 bases match TRBD2. Germline V gene data show CDR1 as PRHDT and CDR2 as FYEKMQ (reference sequence). The ends lost 4 bases at V and 1 base at J; junction bases unmatched: 8. CDR3 length: 16 residues.

A note on this clone: At one of its ends the junction is not consistent with the germline gene, which may arise from a read error. The gene calls are TRBV30 and TRBJ2-5; TRBD1 is a possible D gene (5 bases). Germline assignment: CDR1 GTSNPN and CDR2 SVGIG (reference sequence). The CDR3 runs to 14 residues. In nucleotides, the CDR3 is TGTGCCTGGAGTGCATCAGGGATTCAAGAGATCCAGTACTTC. It is translated as CAWSASGIQEIQYF.

J is TRBJ1-1 and V is TRBV23-1; D is unresolved. TRBV23-1 is labeled an ORF, and its function is uncertain. V lost 4 bases to trimming and J lost 11 bases, with 32 bases between them. The CDR3 is made up of 18 amino acids. CDR3 loop: CASSPLDIVEGRPMEAFF. The CDR3 region has the DNA TGCGCCAGCAGTCCGCTAGACATCGTGGAGGGTCGACCGATGGAGGCTTTCTTT.

CDR3 coding DNA: TGTGCCAGCAGCCAAGTCCAGGGGGATAACAATGAGCAGTTCTTC. Protein: CASSQVQGDNNEQFF. The chain uses TRBV14 and TRBJ2-1; 7 bases align to TRBD1. The CDR3 has 15 amino acids. Losses at the gene ends were 1 base for V and 5 bases for J; bases not matched to a gene: 5. CDR1 is SGHDN, CDR2 FVKESK, per germline.

The rearrangement links TRBV5-1 to TRBJ2-7; D assignment may be TRBD1 or TRBD2 (5 bases each). The CDR3 spans 14 residues. V was pared by 4 bases and J by 3 bases, with 14 bases between. Germline CDR1 is SGHRS and CDR2 is YFSETQ. CDR3 sequence (DNA): TGCGCCAGCAGCACCGGGACGCCAAACTACGAGCAGTACTTC. Translating it yields CASSTGTPNYEQYF.